This TCR beta chain was sequenced during a study of vaccination and CD4 T cells after COVID-19. Study findings and constraints: Spike mono-reactivity held for 304 of 307 vaccine-specific clones in convalescent patients.

The treatment is: roughly 11-day PBMC culture with coronavirus spike peptide pools or control peptides (ViraFEST assay). This clonotype was seen a single time. Its antigen is undetermined. One junction end disagrees with the germline gene, perhaps due to a read error. Sequencing of cultured CD4+ T cell DNA used the Oncomine TCR Beta short-read assay. Genomic DNA was isolated from cultured CD4+ T cells. TCRdb reprocessed the PCR reads via MiXCR and lists one record per CDR3 protein. The repertoire holds approximately 4,600 distinct CDR3 sequences, with roughly 19% as singletons. Germline CDR1 is MNHEY and CDR2 is SMNVEV (reference sequence). CDR3 length: 15 amino acids.

The receptor's source is a human donor who had recovered from COVID-19. The chain links TRBV27 to TRBJ1-5; the D gene is possibly TRBD1 (5 bases). The sample consisted of CD4+ T cells from blood, cultured in vitro. The CDR3 nucleotides read TGTGCCAGCAGTGCACCAGGGTGGAGCAATCAGTCCCAGCATTTT. It yields the protein CASSAPGWSNQSQHF.